The T cell receptor (beta chain) under discussion was sequenced for a study of PD-L1 blockade in urothelial cancer. Study-wide points: Enhanced expansion of tumor-associated blood clones at 3 weeks characterized durable-benefit patients.

The time point denotes: peripheral blood 6 weeks after treatment start. With regard to this clone: The target antigen is unknown.

Clones were sequenced by immunoSEQ multiplex PCR, and TCRdb holds only the in-frame ones, with some missing. The sample comprises over 70,000 clones, roughly 83% of which are singletons, and approximately 8% rests with the top ten. This CDR3 has 17 residues. V lost 5 bases to trimming and J lost 4 bases, with 24 bases between them. Germline V gene data show CDR1 as GTSNPN and CDR2 as SVGIG (reference sequence). The sequencing here drew on PBMCs, taken around atezolizumab (anti-PD-L1) treatment. The V and J genes are TRBV30 and TRBJ2-1; weak D call: TRBD2 (7 bases). This TCR was sampled from a man aged 70 or older with urothelial cancer. CDR3 nucleotide sequence: TGTGCCTGGTCCCCATCCGGGGGGCTGATTGAGTACAATGAGCAGTTCTTC. It yields the protein CAWSPSGGLIEYNEQFF.